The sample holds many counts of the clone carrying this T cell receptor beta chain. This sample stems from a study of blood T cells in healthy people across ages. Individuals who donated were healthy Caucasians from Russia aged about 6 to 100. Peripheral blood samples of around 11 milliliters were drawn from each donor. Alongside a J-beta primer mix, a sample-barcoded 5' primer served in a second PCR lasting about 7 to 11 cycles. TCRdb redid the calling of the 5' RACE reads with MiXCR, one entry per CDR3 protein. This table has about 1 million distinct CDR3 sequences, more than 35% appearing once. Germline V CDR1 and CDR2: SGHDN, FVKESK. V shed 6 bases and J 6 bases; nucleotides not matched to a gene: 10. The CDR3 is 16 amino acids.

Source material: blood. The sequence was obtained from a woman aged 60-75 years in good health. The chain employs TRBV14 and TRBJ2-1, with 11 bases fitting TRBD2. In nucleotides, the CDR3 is TGTGCCAGCAGGACCTTAGCGGGAGGGCCCCTCAATGAGCAGTTCTTC. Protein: CASRTLAGGPLNEQFF. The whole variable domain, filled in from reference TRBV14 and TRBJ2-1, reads EAGVTQFPSHSVIEKGQTVTLRCDPISGHDNLYWYRRVMGKEIKFLLHFVKESKQDESGMPNNRFLAERTGGTYSTLKVQPAELEDSGVYFCASRTLAGGPLNEQFFGPGTRLTVL.